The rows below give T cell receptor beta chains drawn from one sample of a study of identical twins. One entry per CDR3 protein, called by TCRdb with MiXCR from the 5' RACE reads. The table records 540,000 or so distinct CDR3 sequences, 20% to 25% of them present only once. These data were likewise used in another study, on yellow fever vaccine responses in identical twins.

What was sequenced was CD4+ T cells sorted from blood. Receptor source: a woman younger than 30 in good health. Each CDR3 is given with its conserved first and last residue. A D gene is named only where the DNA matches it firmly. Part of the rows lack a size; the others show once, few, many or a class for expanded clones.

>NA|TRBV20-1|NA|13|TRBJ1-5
TGCAGTGCTAGAGAAACCAAGGAAGGGCCCCAGCATTTT
CSARETKEGPQHF
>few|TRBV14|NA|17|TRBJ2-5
TGTGCCAGCAGCCAAGTCTTTTCGGGACTTCAGGGCGAGACCCAGTACTTC
CASSQVFSGLQGETQYF
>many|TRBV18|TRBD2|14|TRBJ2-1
TGCGCCAGCAGCCCCGGGACTACCTACAATGAGCAGTTCTTC
CASSPGTTYNEQFF
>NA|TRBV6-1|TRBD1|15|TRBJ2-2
TGTGCCAGCAAAAACAGGGGTCTGACGACCGGGGAGCTGTTTTTT
CASKNRGLTTGELFF
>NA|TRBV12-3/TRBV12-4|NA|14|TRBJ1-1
TGTGCCAGCAGTTTAGGGTTTACGAACACTGAAGCTTTCTTT
CASSLGFTNTEAFF
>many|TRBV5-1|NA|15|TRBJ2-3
TGCGCCAGCTCCGGCGGGACTTCCAGCACAGATACGCAGTATTTT
CASSGGTSSTDTQYF
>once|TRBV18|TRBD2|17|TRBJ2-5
TGTGCCAGCTCACAACTTCCCGGGACTAGCGGGGGAGAGACCCAGTACTTC
CASSQLPGTSGGETQYF
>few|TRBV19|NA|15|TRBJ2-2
TGTGCCAGTAGTACGGACTACTCCGGGGGCGGGGAGCTGTTTTTT
CASSTDYSGGGELFF
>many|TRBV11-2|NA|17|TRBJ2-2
TGTGCCAGCAGCACACTTGGACGGAGCCAGAACACCGGGGAGCTGTTTTTT
CASSTLGRSQNTGELFF
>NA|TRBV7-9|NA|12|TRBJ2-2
TGTGCCAGCAGCTTATGGATCGGGGAGCTGTTTTTT
CASSLWIGELFF
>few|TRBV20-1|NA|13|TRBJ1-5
TGCAGTGCTAGAATCGACAGCGCGCAGCCCCAGCATTTT
CSARIDSAQPQHF
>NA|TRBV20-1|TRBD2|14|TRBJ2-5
TGCAGTGCTAGAGATCCCGGACTAGGCGAGACCCAGTACTTC
CSARDPGLGETQYF
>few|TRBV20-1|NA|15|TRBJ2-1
TGCAGTGCCATGGGGGGGGACAGGATCTACAATGAGCAGTTCTTC
CSAMGGDRIYNEQFF
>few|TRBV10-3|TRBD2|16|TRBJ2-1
TGTGCCATCAGCCAGTCAGAGCGGGGGGTCTTAGATGAGCAGTTCTTC
CAISQSERGVLDEQFF
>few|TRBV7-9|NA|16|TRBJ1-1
TGTGCCAGCAGCTTATCTTTCGGGCAGGAGAACACTGAAGCTTTCTTT
CASSLSFGQENTEAFF
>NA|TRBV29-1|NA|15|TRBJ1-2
TGCAGCGTCGCACCCGGGTCGGCCGCCTCCTATGGCTACACCTTC
CSVAPGSAASYGYTF
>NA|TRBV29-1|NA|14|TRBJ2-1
TGCAGCGGCACCACAGGGAGAGCTCCCTTAGAGCAGTTCTTC
CSGTTGRAPLEQFF
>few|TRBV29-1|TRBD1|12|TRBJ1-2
TGCAGCGTTTGGGCGGACAGGGGAGGCTACACCTTC
CSVWADRGGYTF
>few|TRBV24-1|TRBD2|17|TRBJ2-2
TGTGCCACCAGTGATTTTGGAGCGGGAGAAGGAACCGGGGAGCTGTTTTTT
CATSDFGAGEGTGELFF
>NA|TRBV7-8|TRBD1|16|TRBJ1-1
TGTGCCAGCAGCTTATCCCCGGGACAGATGAACACTGAAGCTTTCTTT
CASSLSPGQMNTEAFF
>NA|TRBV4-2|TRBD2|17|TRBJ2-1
TGTGCCAGCAGCCGGAACTCCGGACTAGCGGGAGACAATGAGCAGTTCTTC
CASSRNSGLAGDNEQFF
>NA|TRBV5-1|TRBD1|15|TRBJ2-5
TGCGCCAGCAGCTTGCTCTCAGGGGGCCAAGAGACCCAGTACTTC
CASSLLSGGQETQYF
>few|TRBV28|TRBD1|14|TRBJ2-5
TGTGCCAGCAGCCAGGGGGCGCGACAAGAGACCCAGTACTTC
CASSQGARQETQYF
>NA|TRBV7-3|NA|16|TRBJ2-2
TGTGCCAGCAGCCAGGGGACGGCTACGAACACCGGGGAGCTGTTTTTT
CASSQGTATNTGELFF
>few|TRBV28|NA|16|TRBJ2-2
TGTGCCAGCAGTCCCCCCCCTTCTACGGCAGCCGGGGAGCTGTTTTTT
CASSPPPSTAAGELFF
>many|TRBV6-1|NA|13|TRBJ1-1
TGCGCCAGCAGCCGGGAGGTGAACACTGAAGCTTTCTTT
CASSREVNTEAFF
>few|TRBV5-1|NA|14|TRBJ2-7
TGCGCCAGCAGCTCCAGACAGGCCCGGGGCGAGCAGTACTTC
CASSSRQARGEQYF
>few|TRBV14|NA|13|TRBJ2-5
TGTGCCAGCAGCCAAACTAGAGCAGAGACCCAGTACTTC
CASSQTRAETQYF
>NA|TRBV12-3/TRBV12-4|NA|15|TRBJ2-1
TGTGCCAGCAGTTTAGGTGCCCTAACCAGGCATGAGCAGTTCTTC
CASSLGALTRHEQFF
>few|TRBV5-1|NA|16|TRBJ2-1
TGCGCCAGCAGCTTGCCCGGGAGCCCCCCCTACAATGAGCAGTTCTTC
CASSLPGSPPYNEQFF
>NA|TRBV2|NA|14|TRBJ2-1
TGTGCCAGCAGTGATCTAAGCTCCTACAATGAGCAGTTCTTC
CASSDLSSYNEQFF
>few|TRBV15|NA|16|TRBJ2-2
TGTGCCACCAGCAGAAATCGTGGGCCGTCCGGCGGGGAGCTGTTTTTT
CATSRNRGPSGGELFF
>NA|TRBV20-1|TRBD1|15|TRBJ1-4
TGCAGTGCTAGAGCCGGGACAGGGTGGGGTGAAAAACTGTTTTTT
CSARAGTGWGEKLFF
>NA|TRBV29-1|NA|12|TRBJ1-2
TGCAGCGTTGAGAACAGATATGGTGGCTACACCTTC
CSVENRYGGYTF
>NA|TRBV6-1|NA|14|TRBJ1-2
TGTGCCAGCAGTGAAATTGGGGGCGGCTATGGCTACACCTTC
CASSEIGGGYGYTF
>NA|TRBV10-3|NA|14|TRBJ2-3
TGTGCCATCAGCCGCGGGATTATCACAGATACGCAGTATTTT
CAISRGIITDTQYF
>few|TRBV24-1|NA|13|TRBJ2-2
TGTGCCACCAGTGGCAGGGGTACCGGGGAGCTGTTTTTT
CATSGRGTGELFF
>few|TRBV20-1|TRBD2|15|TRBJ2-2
TGCAGTGCTCGAGTAGCGGGAGAGGTGGCCGGGGAGCTGTTTTTT
CSARVAGEVAGELFF
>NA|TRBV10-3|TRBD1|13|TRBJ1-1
TGTGCCATCTCGACAGGGTGGTACACTGAAGCTTTCTTT
CAISTGWYTEAFF
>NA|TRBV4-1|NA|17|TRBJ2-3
TGCGCCAGCAGCCTCGCCGGGGGCAGGAAGATGGCAGATACGCAGTATTTT
CASSLAGGRKMADTQYF
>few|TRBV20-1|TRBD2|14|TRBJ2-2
TGCAGTGCTAGTAGTAGCGGGGGTACCGGGGAGCTGTTTTTT
CSASSSGGTGELFF
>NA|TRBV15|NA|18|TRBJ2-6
TGTGCCACCAGCCGACTTCCTGGGACCTCAACGGGGGCCAACGTCCTGACTTTC
CATSRLPGTSTGANVLTF
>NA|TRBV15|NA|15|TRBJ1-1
TGTGCCACCAGCAGAGATCTATTGGGGTCCGCTGAAGCTTTCTTT
CATSRDLLGSAEAFF
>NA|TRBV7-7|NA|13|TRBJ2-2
TGTGCCAGCAAAAGTGGTGTAACCGGGGAGCTGTTTTTT
CASKSGVTGELFF
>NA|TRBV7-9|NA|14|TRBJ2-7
TGTGCCAGCAGCCCGACAGCCCTTACCTACGAGCAGTACTTC
CASSPTALTYEQYF
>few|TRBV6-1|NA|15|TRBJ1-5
TGTGCCAGCAGCTCCGGGGCCCCTTTTGGTCAGCCCCAGCATTTT
CASSSGAPFGQPQHF
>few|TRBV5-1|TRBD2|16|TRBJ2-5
TGCGCCAGCAGCTTGGTACGGACTAGCGGGCCTCAGACCCAGTACTTC
CASSLVRTSGPQTQYF
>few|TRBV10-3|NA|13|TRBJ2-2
TGTGCCATCAGTGAAACGAACACCGGGGAGCTGTTTTTT
CAISETNTGELFF
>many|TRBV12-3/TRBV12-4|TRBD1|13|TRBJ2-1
TGTGCCAGCATCGGGACAGGGGCTTATGAGCAGTTCTTC
CASIGTGAYEQFF
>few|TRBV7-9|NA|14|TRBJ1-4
TGTGCCAGCAGCTGGGGAGGGACTAATGAAAAACTGTTTTTT
CASSWGGTNEKLFF
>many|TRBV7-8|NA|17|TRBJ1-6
TGTGCCAGCAGCCTCCTATCGGGAGGCTCCTATAATTCACCCCTCCACTTT
CASSLLSGGSYNSPLHF
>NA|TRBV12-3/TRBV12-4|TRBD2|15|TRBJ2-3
TGTGCCAGCAGTTTTGGGCGGGGGGGCCTCGATACGCAGTATTTT
CASSFGRGGLDTQYF
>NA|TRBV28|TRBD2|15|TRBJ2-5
TGTGCCAGCAGTCCTAGCGGGGGGGCCCAAGAGACCCAGTACTTC
CASSPSGGAQETQYF
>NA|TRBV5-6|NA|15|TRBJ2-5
TGTGCCAGCAGCTCCGGGACGGATTTCCAAGAGACCCAGTACTTC
CASSSGTDFQETQYF
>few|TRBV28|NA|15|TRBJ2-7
TGTGCCAGCAGCCTCCCAGGGAGTGGGGTTTACGAGCAGTACTTC
CASSLPGSGVYEQYF
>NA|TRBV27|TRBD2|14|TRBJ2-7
TGTGCCAGCAAACAAGCGGGAGGAAACTACGAGCAGTACTTC
CASKQAGGNYEQYF
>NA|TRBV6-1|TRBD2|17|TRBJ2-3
TGTGCCAGCAGTCCCATCCCGGGACTAGCGGATACAGATACGCAGTATTTT
CASSPIPGLADTDTQYF